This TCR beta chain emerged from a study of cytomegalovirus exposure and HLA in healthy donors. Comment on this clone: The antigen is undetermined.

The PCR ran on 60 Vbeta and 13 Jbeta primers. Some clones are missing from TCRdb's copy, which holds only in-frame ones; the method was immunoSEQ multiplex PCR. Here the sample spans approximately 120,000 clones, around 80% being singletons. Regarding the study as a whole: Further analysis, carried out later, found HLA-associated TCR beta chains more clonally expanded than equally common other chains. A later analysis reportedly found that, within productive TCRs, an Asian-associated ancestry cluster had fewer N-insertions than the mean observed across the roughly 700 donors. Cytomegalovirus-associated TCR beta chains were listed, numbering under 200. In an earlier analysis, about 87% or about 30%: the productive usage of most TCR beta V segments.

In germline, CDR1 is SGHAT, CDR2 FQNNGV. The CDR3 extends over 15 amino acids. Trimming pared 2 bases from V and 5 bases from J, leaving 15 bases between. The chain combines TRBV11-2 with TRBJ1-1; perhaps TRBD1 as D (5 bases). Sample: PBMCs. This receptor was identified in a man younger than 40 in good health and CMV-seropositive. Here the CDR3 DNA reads TGTGCCAGCAGCTTATCCGGCAGGGCGGGAACTGAAGCTTTCTTT. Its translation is CASSLSGRAGTEAFF.